Listed below are T cell receptor beta chains from one sample, sequenced in a study of T cell responses to AZD1222 COVID-19 vaccine. Some clones are missing from TCRdb's copy, which holds only in-frame ones; the method was immunoSEQ multiplex PCR. The table records roughly 96,000 clones, approximately 87% of them present only once. The specimen comprised peripheral blood, sampled on day 0 of AZD1222 vaccination. The receptor source for this set is an adult in good health. Each CDR3 is given with its conserved first and last residue. D genes are given only for firm matches. The size entry is marked missing in some rows and otherwise reads once, few, many or a size class.

J gene | D gene | V gene | clone size | CDR3 length | CDR3 protein | CDR3 DNA
TRBJ2-2 | - | TRBV4-1 | - | 13 | CASSQAGAGELFF | TGCGCCAGCAGCCAAGCTGGGGCCGGGGAGCTGTTTTTT
TRBJ1-2 | TRBD1 | TRBV11-3 | - | 13 | CASSLGGGDGYTF | TGTGCCAGCAGCTTGGGAGGGGGCGATGGCTACACCTTC
TRBJ2-7 | - | TRBV28 | few | 13 | CASSLVSGYEQYF | TGTGCCAGCAGTTTGGTCAGTGGGTACGAGCAGTACTTC
TRBJ1-3 | - | TRBV30 | - | 13 | CAWPREGGNTIYF | TGTGCCTGGCCTCGGGAAGGTGGAAACACCATATATTTT
TRBJ2-5 | - | TRBV7-2 | - | 15 | CASSSLRTGQGTQYF | TGTGCCAGCAGCTCCCTTCGGACTGGACAAGGGACCCAGTACTTC
TRBJ1-2 | - | TRBV7-2 | - | 13 | CATAPASANGYTF | TGTGCCACCGCCCCGGCCAGCGCCAATGGCTACACCTTC
TRBJ1-2 | - | TRBV28 | - | 14 | CASTTAGGAWGYTF | TGTGCCAGCACCACGGCCGGGGGCGCTTGGGGCTACACCTTC
TRBJ1-2 | - | TRBV11-2 | - | 14 | CASSLGGTSYGYTF | TGTGCCAGCAGCCTGGGGGGAACGTCATATGGCTACACCTTC
TRBJ1-1 | - | TRBV20-1 | once | 11 | CSEEGVTEAFF | TGCAGTGAGGAGGGGGTTACTGAAGCTTTCTTT
TRBJ1-1 | - | TRBV11-3 | - | 13 | CASSLRGKNEAFF | TGTGCCAGCAGCTTAAGGGGAAAAAATGAAGCTTTCTTT
TRBJ2-5 | - | TRBV7-2 | once | 14 | CASSAGGAGETQYF | TGTGCCAGCAGCGCTGGGGGGGCGGGGGAGACCCAGTACTTC
TRBJ2-1 | - | TRBV3-1/TRBV3-2 | - | 12 | CASRPFWGEQFF | TGTGCCAGCAGGCCCTTCTGGGGGGAGCAGTTCTTC
TRBJ2-4 | TRBD1 | TRBV19 | - | 12 | CASSIQGESRYF | TGTGCCAGTAGTATCCAGGGGGAATCCCGGTACTTC
TRBJ2-2 | - | TRBV19 | - | 13 | CASSPRNTGELFF | TGTGCCAGTAGCCCTAGGAACACCGGGGAGCTGTTTTTT
TRBJ1-3 | TRBD1 | TRBV9 | - | 16 | CASSGTGESSGNTIYF | TGTGCCAGCAGCGGGACAGGGGAGAGCTCTGGAAACACCATATATTTT
TRBJ1-2 | - | TRBV7-8 | once | 13 | CASSLSVSYGYTF | TGTGCCAGCAGCTTAAGTGTTAGCTATGGCTACACCTTC
TRBJ2-1 | - | TRBV7-2 | - | 13 | CASSLVGINEQFF | TGTGCCAGCAGCTTAGTGGGTATCAATGAGCAGTTCTTC
TRBJ1-2 | - | TRBV19 | - | 15 | CASSIVGHLNYGYTF | TGTGCCAGTAGTATAGTCGGACACTTGAACTATGGCTACACCTTC
TRBJ2-7 | - | TRBV6-5 | - | 14 | CASRPQGFSYEQYF | TGTGCCAGCCGCCCACAGGGCTTCTCCTACGAGCAGTACTTC
TRBJ2-7 | TRBD1 | TRBV4-2 | - | 16 | CASSQGQGSPSYEQYF | TGTGCCAGCAGCCAAGGACAGGGGTCCCCCTCCTACGAGCAGTACTTC
TRBJ2-1 | - | TRBV2 | - | 13 | CAGAAGTYNEQFF | TGTGCCGGAGCGGCCGGAACATACAATGAGCAGTTCTTC
TRBJ2-2 | TRBD2 | TRBV29-1 | - | 14 | CSVTGLANTGELFF | TGCAGCGTCACCGGACTAGCGAACACCGGGGAGCTGTTTTTT
TRBJ2-3 | TRBD1 | TRBV27 | - | 17 | CASSLNGQGVSTDTQYF | TGTGCCAGCAGTCTAAACGGACAGGGTGTCAGCACAGATACGCAGTATTTT
TRBJ2-7 | - | TRBV10-2 | - | 11 | CASGSPYEQYF | TGCGCCAGCGGGTCCCCCTACGAGCAGTACTTC
TRBJ2-1 | - | TRBV11-2 | - | 14 | CASSLRLADNEQFF | TGTGCCAGCAGCCTGAGGCTAGCTGACAATGAGCAGTTCTTC
TRBJ2-2 | - | TRBV7-6 | once | 15 | CASSLADSSTGELFF | TGTGCCAGCAGCTTAGCGGACAGCTCTACCGGGGAGCTGTTTTTT
TRBJ2-7 | TRBD2 | TRBV6-5 | - | 13 | CASSQWGGYEQYF | TGTGCCAGCAGTCAATGGGGGGGGTACGAGCAGTACTTC
TRBJ1-2 | TRBD1 | TRBV28 | few | 13 | CASSWTGEVGYTF | TGTGCCAGCAGCTGGACAGGGGAGGTGGGCTACACCTTC
TRBJ2-1 | - | TRBV5-4 | - | 16 | CASSLGRDLSLDEQFF | TGTGCCAGCAGCTTGGGACGGGACCTGTCCCTCGATGAGCAGTTCTTC
TRBJ2-3 | - | TRBV9 | - | 14 | CASSVDGQGDTQYF | TGTGCCAGCAGCGTAGACGGGCAGGGAGATACGCAGTATTTT
TRBJ1-1 | - | TRBV29-1 | - | 13 | CSVDRTQNTEAFF | TGCAGCGTTGACCGGACGCAAAACACTGAAGCTTTCTTT
TRBJ1-2 | - | TRBV7-8 | - | 15 | CASSLGSGTSEGYTF | TGTGCCAGCAGCTTAGGGTCAGGGACCTCCGAGGGCTACACCTTC
TRBJ2-5 | - | TRBV18 | - | 14 | CASSPPAARETQYF | TGTGCCAGCTCACCACCGGCAGCCCGAGAGACCCAGTACTTC
TRBJ2-5 | - | TRBV7-2 | once | 13 | CASSSPTGIDKYF | TGTGCCAGCAGCTCTCCGACAGGCATAGATAAGTACTTC
TRBJ1-2 | - | TRBV29-1 | - | 13 | CSVLMGGNYGYTF | TGCAGCGTCCTCATGGGAGGCAACTATGGCTACACCTTC
TRBJ2-7 | TRBD2 | TRBV7-2 | - | 17 | CASSSPTGTSGRHEQYF | TGTGCCAGCAGCTCCCCCACCGGGACTAGCGGGCGGCACGAGCAGTACTTC
TRBJ2-7 | - | TRBV7-8 | - | 12 | CASGLGAYEQYF | TGTGCCAGCGGACTTGGGGCCTACGAGCAGTACTTC
TRBJ2-1 | - | TRBV21-1 | - | 12 | CASSTTSDEQFF | TGTGCCAGCAGCACTACTAGCGATGAGCAGTTCTTC
TRBJ2-1 | TRBD1 | TRBV11-3 | - | 15 | CASSLGTGSGDEQFF | TGTGCCAGCAGCTTAGGGACAGGCTCTGGGGATGAGCAGTTCTTC
TRBJ2-1 | TRBD2 | TRBV4-2 | - | 19 | CASSHAGTSGGSSYNEQFF | TGTGCCAGCAGCCACGCCGGGACTAGCGGGGGGAGCTCCTACAATGAGCAGTTCTTC
TRBJ2-7 | - | TRBV28 | - | 14 | CASSLKESAYEQYF | TGTGCCAGCAGTTTAAAGGAGTCGGCATACGAGCAGTACTTC
TRBJ1-4 | - | TRBV7-9 | - | 14 | CASTVGKVREKLFF | TGTGCCAGCACTGTGGGAAAGGTTCGGGAAAAACTGTTTTTT
TRBJ2-2 | TRBD1 | TRBV29-1 | - | 14 | CSVVEGAKPGELFF | TGCAGCGTTGTAGAGGGGGCCAAGCCCGGGGAGCTGTTTTTT